This is a list of T cell receptor beta chains from one sample in a study of OX40 agonist ivuxolimab in advanced cancers. Repertoires were generated with immunoSEQ multiplex PCR, while TCRdb's copy carries only in-frame clones and drops some. The sample contains 55,000 to 85,000 clones, approximately 83% of which appear only once. Specimen: CD4+ or CD8+ T cells sorted from blood, collected in a trial of the OX40 agonist ivuxolimab. The receptors stem from an adult with an advanced solid tumor such as melanoma, head and neck, liver or kidney cancer. The CDR3 runs from the conserved cysteine through the conserved F or W. Each record gives: J gene, V gene, CDR3 protein.

TRBJ2-3 TRBV29-1 CSVRQGPADTQYF
TRBJ2-7 TRBV4-3 CASSQDPAGWQGNYEQYF
TRBJ2-3 TRBV19 CASRARAESTDTQYF
TRBJ2-5 TRBV7-2 CASSLGGWETQYF
TRBJ1-1 TRBV7-2 CASTEITEAFF
TRBJ1-6 TRBV6-5 CASRFTDNSPLHF
TRBJ2-4 TRBV19 CASSPPRGAKNIQYF
TRBJ1-4 TRBV28 CASSETGEGRKLFF
TRBJ2-1 TRBV4-1 CASSQGLAGVNEQFF
TRBJ1-1 TRBV13 CASSDETWGRTEAFF
TRBJ1-4 TRBV30 CAWSVPQKGIGEKLFF
TRBJ1-3 TRBV7-2 CASSLMGSGNTIYF
TRBJ2-7 TRBV15 CATSRDRASNEQYF
TRBJ2-7 TRBV11-2 CASSTTYYEQYF
TRBJ1-1 TRBV20-1 CSARENTEAFF
TRBJ2-7 TRBV27 CASRWADRGSYEQYF
TRBJ2-1 TRBV7-6 CASSSLQADSYNEQFF
TRBJ2-1 TRBV15 CATSRQQASYNEQFF
TRBJ1-2 TRBV7-9 CASSLDRDRAGYTF
TRBJ1-2 TRBV6-5 CASSYSGRGYGYTF
TRBJ1-1 TRBV7-2 CASSLVSRQNTEAFF
TRBJ2-5 TRBV6-6 CASSKPGLGAETQYF
TRBJ2-7 TRBV19 CASTSTSGSIWEQYF
TRBJ1-1 TRBV7-8 CASSPSERTEAFF
TRBJ2-1 TRBV7-2 CASSRRSGSSHNEQFF